This T cell receptor (beta chain) was sequenced during a study of T cells in women clearing cervical HPV infection. Notes on the study in general: Effector/memory and HPV-specific T cells were not isolated, and association timing is unknown.

Some clones are missing from TCRdb's copy, which holds only in-frame ones; the method was immunoSEQ multiplex PCR. In total, the table holds around 21,000 clones. Germline CDR1 reads SGHRS; CDR2 reads YFSETQ. CDR3 length: 15 residues. The germline V and J ends were trimmed by 0 bases and 1 base, with 8 bases remaining between them. Worth noting for this clone: The antigen is unknown. The read is 3 residues too short to cover the CDR3 end, so that end is filled in from the germline J gene.

The chain links TRBV5-1 to TRBJ2-1, with D tentatively TRBD1 (6 bases). Sequenced input: blood buffy coat. This receptor was identified in a woman aged 18 to 75 with a cervical HPV16 infection that either progressed to CIN3+ or cleared (not recorded which). The sequenced part of the CDR3 DNA is TGCGCCAGCAGCTTGGAACAGGGTTCCTACAATGAG. It encodes CASSLEQGSYNE. The CDR3, in full, reads CASSLEQGSYNEQFF.